This T cell receptor beta chain was captured by sequencing in a study of blood T cell repertoires in COVID-19. For the study at large: COVID-19 samples from acute and convalescent phases originated in the United States, Italy and Spain.

Germline lookup yields CDR1 KGHDR and CDR2 SFDVKD. The CDR3 runs to 14 residues. The J segment lost 5 bases and the V segment lost 6 bases, leaving 3 bases of the junction unmatched. TCRdb's table, derived via immunoSEQ multiplex PCR, lists solely in-frame clones and lacks some. The sample yields 150,000 to 200,000 clones, 80% seen once. The chain uses TRBV24-1 and TRBJ2-1, with 10 bases that match TRBD1. The TCR comes from a man in his fifties or sixties with acute or convalescent COVID-19. Sequencing was done on a sample of peripheral blood. CDR3 sequence reads: CATSWDRGDNEQFF. CDR3 nucleotide sequence: TGTGCCACCAGTTGGGACAGGGGAGACAATGAGCAGTTCTTC.